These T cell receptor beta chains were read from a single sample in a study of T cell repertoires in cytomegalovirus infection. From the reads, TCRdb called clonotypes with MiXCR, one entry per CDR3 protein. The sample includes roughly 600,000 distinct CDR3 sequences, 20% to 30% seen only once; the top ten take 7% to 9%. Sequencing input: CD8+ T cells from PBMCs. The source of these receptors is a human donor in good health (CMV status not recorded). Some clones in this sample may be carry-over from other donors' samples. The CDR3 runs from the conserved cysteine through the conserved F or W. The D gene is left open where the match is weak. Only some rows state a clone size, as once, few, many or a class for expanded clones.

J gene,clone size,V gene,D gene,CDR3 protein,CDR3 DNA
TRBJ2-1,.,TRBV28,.,CASSSGTRHNEQFF,TGTGCCAGCAGCTCGGGGACTCGTCACAATGAGCAGTTCTTC
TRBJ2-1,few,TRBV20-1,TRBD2,CSAIGGSSYNEQFF,TGCAGTGCTATCGGGGGGAGCTCCTACAATGAGCAGTTCTTC
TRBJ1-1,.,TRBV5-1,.,CASSFVGAGILNTEAFF,TGCGCCAGCAGCTTTGTAGGGGCAGGGATCCTGAACACTGAAGCTTTCTTT
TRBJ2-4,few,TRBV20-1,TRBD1,CSARARGLENIQYF,TGCAGTGCTAGGGCCAGGGGGCTCGAAAACATTCAGTACTTC
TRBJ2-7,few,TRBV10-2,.,CASSERIYEQYF,TGCGCCAGCAGTGAACGTATCTACGAGCAGTACTTC
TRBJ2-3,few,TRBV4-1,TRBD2,CASSLGAAGGRVDTQYF,TGCGCCAGCAGCCTTGGCGCGGCGGGGGGGCGTGTAGATACGCAGTATTTT
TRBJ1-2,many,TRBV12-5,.,CASGLVNVGIAYGYTF,TGTGCTAGTGGTTTGGTAAACGTAGGGATCGCCTATGGCTACACCTTC
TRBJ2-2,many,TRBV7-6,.,CASSLASNTGELFF,TGTGCCAGCAGCTTAGCGTCGAACACCGGGGAGCTGTTTTTT
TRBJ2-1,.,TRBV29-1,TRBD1,CSVEGARGSSYNEQFF,TGCAGCGTTGAAGGGGCCAGGGGGAGCTCCTACAATGAGCAGTTCTTC
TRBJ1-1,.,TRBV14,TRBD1,CASSQPTGGWTEAFF,TGTGCCAGCAGCCAACCGACAGGGGGCTGGACTGAAGCTTTCTTT
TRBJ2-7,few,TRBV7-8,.,CASSSRGAPDTYEQYF,TGTGCCAGCAGCTCCCGGGGAGCGCCAGATACCTACGAGCAGTACTTC
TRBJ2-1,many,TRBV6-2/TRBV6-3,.,CASTLGRINEQFF,TGTGCCAGCACCTTGGGCAGGATCAATGAGCAGTTCTTC
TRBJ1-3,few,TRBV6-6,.,CASSRPGANTIYF,TGTGCCAGCAGCCGTCCTGGGGCGAACACCATATATTTT
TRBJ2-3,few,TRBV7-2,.,CASSAEVGDSQYF,TGTGCCAGCAGCGCGGAGGTTGGCGATTCGCAGTATTTT
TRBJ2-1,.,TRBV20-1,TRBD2,CSARPWTSGMGEQFF,TGCAGTGCTAGACCCTGGACTAGCGGAATGGGGGAGCAGTTCTTC
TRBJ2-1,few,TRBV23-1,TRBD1,CASSQLGQGAERGNEQFF,TGCGCCAGCAGTCAATTGGGACAGGGGGCCGAACGAGGGAATGAGCAGTTCTTC
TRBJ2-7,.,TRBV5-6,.,CASRTTGNTYEQYF,TGTGCCAGCAGGACAACAGGGAACACCTACGAGCAGTACTTC
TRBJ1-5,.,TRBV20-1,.,CSAKRTPGGNQPQHF,TGCAGTGCTAAAAGGACCCCGGGGGGCAATCAGCCCCAGCATTTT
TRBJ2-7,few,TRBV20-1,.,CSARERERPYEQYF,TGCAGTGCTAGAGAAAGGGAGCGACCCTACGAGCAGTACTTC
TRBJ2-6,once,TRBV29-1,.,CSVPGHPSGTNVLTF,TGCAGCGTGCCGGGACACCCATCTGGGACCAACGTCCTGACTTTC
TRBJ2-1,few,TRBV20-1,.,CSAPLERNPYNEQFF,TGCAGTGCCCCCTTGGAGCGGAACCCTTACAATGAGCAGTTCTTC
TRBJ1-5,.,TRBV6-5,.,CASSYLTGGWPQHF,TGTGCCAGCAGTTACCTGACTGGGGGGTGGCCCCAGCATTTT
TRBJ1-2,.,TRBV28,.,CTSSSPFYQGPLIDYGYTF,TGTACCAGCAGTTCCCCTTTCTACCAGGGGCCGTTGATTGACTATGGCTACACCTTC
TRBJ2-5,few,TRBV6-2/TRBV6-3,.,CASSGWTGETQYF,TGTGCCAGCAGTGGCTGGACCGGAGAGACCCAGTACTTC
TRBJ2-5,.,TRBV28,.,CASSLVRWDTQETQYF,TGTGCCAGCAGTTTAGTCCGATGGGACACCCAAGAGACCCAGTACTTC
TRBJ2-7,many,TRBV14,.,CASSRATGITYEQYF,TGTGCCAGCAGCCGAGCAACAGGAATTACCTACGAGCAGTACTTC
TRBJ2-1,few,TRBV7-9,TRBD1,CASSPGDSPSSYNEQFF,TGTGCCAGCAGCCCTGGGGACAGTCCGAGCTCCTACAATGAGCAGTTCTTC
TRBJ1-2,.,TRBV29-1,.,CSVEADGGINYGYTF,TGCAGCGTTGAAGCGGATGGGGGAATTAACTATGGCTACACCTTC
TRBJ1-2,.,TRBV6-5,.,CASSYSMSRRAEGYTF,TGTGCCAGCAGTTACTCGATGAGTAGGCGGGCAGAAGGCTACACCTTC
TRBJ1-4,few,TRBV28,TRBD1,CASGKPPGQGNEKLFF,TGTGCCAGCGGGAAACCACCGGGACAGGGTAATGAAAAACTGTTTTTT
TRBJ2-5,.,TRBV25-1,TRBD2,CASSEEGGSGTSWETRYF,TGTGCCAGCAGTGAAGAGGGGGGTAGCGGGACCTCCTGGGAGACCCGGTACTTC
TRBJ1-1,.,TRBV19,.,CASSIHMNTEAFF,TGTGCCAGTAGTATACACATGAACACTGAAGCTTTCTTT
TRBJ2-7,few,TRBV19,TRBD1,CASSADRGRSYEQYF,TGTGCCAGTAGTGCCGACAGGGGAAGGTCCTACGAGCAGTACTTC
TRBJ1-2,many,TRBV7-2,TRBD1,CASSVGQQFYGYTF,TGTGCCAGCAGCGTGGGACAGCAATTCTATGGCTACACCTTC
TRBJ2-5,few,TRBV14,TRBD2,CASTGLAQETQYF,TGTGCCAGCACCGGACTAGCGCAAGAGACCCAGTACTTC
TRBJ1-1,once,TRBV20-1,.,CSARGLTANTEAFF,TGCAGTGCTAGAGGTTTGACAGCGAACACTGAAGCTTTCTTT
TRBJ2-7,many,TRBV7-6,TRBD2,CASSGGTSGAYLPYEQYF,TGTGCCAGCAGCGGGGGGACTAGCGGGGCTTACCTGCCCTACGAGCAGTACTTC
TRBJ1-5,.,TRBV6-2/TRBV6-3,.,CASSKWGSDNQPQHF,TGTGCCAGCAGTAAATGGGGATCCGACAATCAGCCCCAGCATTTT
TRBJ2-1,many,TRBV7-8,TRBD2,CASSSRGTSFNNEQFF,TGTGCCAGCAGCTCGCGCGGGACTAGCTTTAACAATGAGCAGTTCTTC
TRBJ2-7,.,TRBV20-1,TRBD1,CSAFHGTGTPYEQYF,TGCAGTGCTTTTCACGGGACAGGGACCCCCTACGAGCAGTACTTC
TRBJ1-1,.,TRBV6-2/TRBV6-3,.,CASSYPGAEAFF,TGTGCCAGCAGTTACCCGGGGGCTGAAGCTTTCTTT
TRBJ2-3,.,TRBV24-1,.,CATSDLPRQAPGTDTQYF,TGTGCCACCAGTGATTTACCCCGACAGGCCCCCGGCACAGATACGCAGTATTTT
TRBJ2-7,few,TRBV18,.,CASSPPSLQGPHEQYF,TGTGCCAGCTCACCACCCTCCCTACAGGGTCCCCACGAGCAGTACTTC
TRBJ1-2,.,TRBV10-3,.,CAISESPAGGGYTF,TGTGCCATCAGTGAGTCGCCCGCCGGGGGTGGCTACACCTTC
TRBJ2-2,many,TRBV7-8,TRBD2,CASSSPPSGGAYTGELFF,TGTGCCAGCAGCTCCCCCCCTAGCGGGGGGGCGTACACCGGGGAGCTGTTTTTT
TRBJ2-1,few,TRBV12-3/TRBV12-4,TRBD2,CASSFVTSGGTSSYNEQFF,TGTGCCAGCAGTTTTGTTACTAGCGGGGGCACTAGCTCCTACAATGAGCAGTTCTTC